This TCR beta chain emerged from a study of PD-L1 blockade in urothelial cancer. Study details: Atezolizumab was started by patients in about 2014 at 1,200 mg intravenously every 3 weeks. It was at 3 weeks (second dose) and 6 weeks after treatment start that blood was analyzed.

Spiking of synthetic TCR analog templates was performed in each PCR. Data came from immunoSEQ multiplex PCR; TCRdb stores just in-frame clones and leaves some out. This sample carries under 130,000 clones, about 85% of them seen once, and the ten largest clones take 2% to 2.5%. The CDR3 has 16 residues. Germline V CDR1 and CDR2: SGDLS, YYNGEE. V was pared by 4 bases and J by 0 bases, with 13 bases between. The source is a man aged 50 to 60 with urothelial cancer. The chain is built from TRBV9 and TRBJ1-4, with D unresolved. Sequences were derived from PBMCs, sampled around atezolizumab (anti-PD-L1) treatment. CDR3 nucleotide sequence: TGTGCCAGCAGCCCTCATCGGGGAGCAACTAATGAAAAACTGTTTTTT. It codes for CASSPHRGATNEKLFF.